Presented here are 23 T cell receptor beta chains from one specimen sequenced in a study of Graves' ophthalmopathy and Graves' hyperthyroidism. Researchers took RNA transcripts and amplified TCR beta CDR3 regions from them. HTBI primers were employed in first-round RT-PCR, then a second-round multiplex PCR followed. TCRdb fed the multiplex PCR reads into MiXCR, producing one record per CDR3 protein. Seen here are roughly 1.1 million distinct CDR3 sequences, roughly 35% observed once, and the top ten hold roughly 11%. The sample comprised peripheral blood or thyroid tissue (not recorded which). All receptors derive from an adult man with Graves' hyperthyroidism.

This chain uses TRBV29-1 with TRBJ1-4; no clear D. CDR1 SQVTM and CDR2 ANQGSEA come from the germline V gene. The V and J ends lost 0 bases and 7 bases respectively, with 15 bases between them. The length of the CDR3 is 15 residues. The CDR3 loop reads CSVEEWTGEIEKLFF. The DNA for the CDR3 is TGCAGCGTTGAAGAATGGACGGGAGAAATTGAAAAACTGTTTTTT.

This clonotype was picked up a small number of times. The rearrangement uses TRBV7-9 and TRBJ1-4; possible D gene TRBD1, 5 bases. Trimming took off 5 bases at V and 0 bases at J, with 19 bases between the two ends. CDR1 and CDR2 (germline): SEHNR, FQNEAQ (reference sequence). The CDR3 contains 18 residues. The CDR3 is CASSQARAAQATNEKLFF. The CDR3 DNA is TGTGCCAGCAGCCAAGCCAGGGCCGCTCAGGCAACTAATGAAAAACTGTTTTTT.

DNA for the CDR3: TGTGCCAGCAGCCAAGATCTCTTCGGGACAGGGGGACTAGCGGGAGCCTACGAGCAGTACTTC. This encodes CASSQDLFGTGGLAGAYEQYF. This sequence joins TRBV14 and TRBJ2-7, with 14 bases matching TRBD2. V dropped 0 bases and J dropped 2; count of bases not matched to a gene: 15. The CDR3 extends over 21 amino acids. Germline CDR1 reads SGHDN; CDR2 reads FVKESK.

This clonotype has at least ten counts. V usage is TRBV5-1 and J usage is TRBJ1-6; D gene ambiguous. V shed 1 base and J shed 12 bases, with 8 bases lying between them. Germline-derived CDR1 and CDR2 are SGHRS and YFSETQ. The CDR3 runs to 12 residues. The CDR3 nucleotides read TGCGCCAGCAGCTTGTCCGACGTACCCCTCCACTTT. This codes for CASSLSDVPLHF.

This clonotype was recorded at least ten times. This chain links TRBV25-1 with TRBJ2-7; D possibly corresponds to TRBD2 (5 bases). V gave up 5 bases and J gave up 4 bases, with 15 bases separating them. Germline CDR1 MGHDK, CDR2 SYGVNS. The length of the CDR3 is 14 residues. CDR3 DNA: TGTGCCAGCAGTACCCCCGGGAATCCTTACGAGCAGTACTTC. Residues: CASSTPGNPYEQYF.

This clonotype occurred many times. This chain connects TRBV7-2 to TRBJ1-1; D is unresolved. The CDR3 covers 13 residues. With 5 bases removed from V and 5 bases from J, the gap between germline ends came to 12 bases. In germline, CDR1 is SGHTA, CDR2 FQGNSA. The CDR3 here is CASSPPAWTEAFF. CDR3 coding DNA: TGTGCCAGCAGCCCCCCGGCGTGGACTGAAGCTTTCTTT.

This clonotype was seen ten or more times. V usage is TRBV4-1 and J usage is TRBJ2-7; maybe TRBD1 (7 bases). With 0 bases removed from V and 4 bases from J, the gap between germline ends came to 10 bases. Germline lookup yields CDR1 MGHRA and CDR2 YSYEKL. This CDR3 region has 14 residues. CDR3 in DNA: TGCGCCAGCAGCCAAGATCAGGGGGGTTACGAGCAGTACTTC. Translating it yields CASSQDQGGYEQYF.

This clonotype was seen repeatedly, ten times or more. V usage is TRBV5-5 and J usage is TRBJ2-7; 10 bases align to TRBD1. The CDR3 totals 14 residues. Trimming cost V 7 bases and J 4 bases; bases outside gene matches: 8. The V gene's germline CDR1 is SGHKS and CDR2 YYEKEE (reference sequence). This chain's CDR3 is CASALGTGEYEQYF. The CDR3 DNA is TGTGCCAGCGCTCTGGGGACAGGGGAGTACGAGCAGTACTTC. Together with reference TRBV5-5 and TRBJ2-7, the CDR3 gives the full variable domain: DAGVTQSPTHLIKTRGQQVTLRCSPISGHKSVSWYQQVLGQGPQFIFQYYEKEERGRGNFPDRFSARQFPNYSSELNVNALLLGDSALYLCASALGTGEYEQYFGPGTRLTVT.

This clonotype was seen repeatedly, ten times or more. The genes are TRBV11-3 and TRBJ1-3; D gene uncertain. The CDR3 has 15 amino acids. CDR1 and CDR2 from the germline V gene are SGHNT and YENEEA. V lost 10 bases and J 0 bases, leaving 16 bases between the germline ends. The CDR3 region has the DNA TGTGCCAATCAGAGGGCTGGCGACTCTGGAAACACCATATATTTT. Translated: CANQRAGDSGNTIYF. Using reference TRBV11-3 and TRBJ1-3 for the parts outside the CDR3, the full variable domain is EAGVVQSPRYKIIEKKQPVAFWCNPISGHNTLYWYLQNLGQGPELLIRYENEEAVDDSQLPKDRFSAERLKGVDSTLKIQPAELGDSAVYLCANQRAGDSGNTIYFGEGSWLTVV.

This clonotype appeared many times. The junction and the germline gene differ at one end; a read error may be behind it. The chain couples TRBV7-9 to TRBJ2-5; D is perhaps TRBD1 (6 bases). CDR3 length equals 12 residues. The germline V gene has CDR1 SEHNR and CDR2 FQNEAQ (reference sequence). CDR3 residues: CASSQHTLQGNF. In DNA form, the CDR3 reads TGTGCCAGCAGCCAGCACACGCTTCAGGGGAACTTC.

There are many counts of this clonotype. The V and J genes are TRBV10-3 and TRBJ1-4; the D gene is possibly TRBD1 (5 bases). V gave up 0 bases and J gave up 5 bases, with 10 bases separating them. The CDR3 totals 15 residues. Per the germline V gene, CDR1 is ENHRY and CDR2 is SYGVKD. DNA of the CDR3: TGTGCCATCAGTGAGTCGAAGGGGAGGAATGAAAAACTGTTTTTT. Protein: CAISESKGRNEKLFF.

CDR3 bases: TGCAGTGCTAGAACCTCCTTACTAGTGGGAGAAGGAGAGACCCAGTACTTC. Amino acid sequence: CSARTSLLVGEGETQYF. This sequence joins TRBV20-1 and TRBJ2-5; the D gene is possibly TRBD2 (5 bases). CDR1 and CDR2 (germline): DFQATT, SNEGSKA (reference sequence). Trimming left V 2 bases short and J 4 bases short, with 23 bases between. This CDR3 region has 17 residues.

This clonotype was counted ten times or more. At one of its ends the junction is not consistent with the germline gene, which may arise from a read error. The chain joins TRBV5-1 to TRBJ2-7; D possibly corresponds to TRBD1 (6 bases). The CDR3 covers 13 residues. Looked up from germline, CDR1 is SGHRS and CDR2 is YFSETQ. The CDR3 protein is CASSLVQGYEQYF. The CDR3 DNA reads TGTGCCAGCAGCTTAGTCCAGGGGTACGAGCAGTACTTC.

A few counts support this clonotype. DNA of the CDR3: TGTGCCACCAGCACAGGGAATGAGCAGTTCTTC. It is translated as CATSTGNEQFF. This chain connects TRBV15 to TRBJ2-1, with D perhaps TRBD1 (5 bases). CDR1 is LNHNV, CDR2 YYDKDF, per germline (reference sequence). V was shortened by 4 bases and J by 7 bases, with 5 bases between the two germline ends. The CDR3 is 11 residues long.

This clonotype has just a few counts. The chain carries TRBV12-3 or TRBV12-4 and TRBJ2-7; 7 bases match TRBD1. The CDR3 is 13 amino acids. V shed 6 bases and J 5 bases; nucleotides not matched to a gene: 7. The CDR3 nucleotides read TGTGCCAGCAGGAGGGGGCGAGGAAACGAGCAGTACTTC. As protein: CASRRGRGNEQYF.

A single count supports this clonotype. This chain links TRBV5-6 with TRBJ2-7; 9 nucleotides align to TRBD2. The trim removed 0 bases at V and 6 bases at J, leaving 10 bases unmatched. CDR1 and CDR2 from the germline V gene are SGHDT and YYEEEE. CDR3 length equals 16 residues. In nucleotides, the CDR3 is TGTGCCAGCAGCTTGGGTAGCGGGAGTTATTATCTCGAGCAGTACTTC. Its protein product is CASSLGSGSYYLEQYF.

The V call is TRBV29-1, the J call TRBJ1-1; D is ambiguous. There are 12 residues in the CDR3. Germline values: CDR1 SQVTM, CDR2 ANQGSEA. V lost 3 bases to trimming and J lost 4 bases, with 9 bases between them. Written as DNA, the CDR3 is TGCAGCGTTGAGGTCCGCGGCACTGAAGCTTTCTTT. Its translation: CSVEVRGTEAFF.

This clonotype appeared many times. DNA for the CDR3: TGCGCCAGCAGCTCTTTAGTCGGGGCAACTAATGAAAAACTGTTTTTT. This sequence encodes CASSSLVGATNEKLFF. The chain joins TRBV5-1 to TRBJ1-4; D ambiguous. CDR3 length: 16 amino acids. Trimming removed 3 bases from V and 0 bases from J, with 12 bases in between. Germline V gene sequence: CDR1 SGHRS, CDR2 YFSETQ.

This clonotype was found a few times. The chain carries TRBV9 and TRBJ1-6; 7 bases are shared with TRBD1. Unmatched junction bases numbered 5, after V lost 6 bases and J lost 8 bases. From germline, CDR1 is SGDLS and CDR2 YYNGEE. This CDR3 has 13 amino acids. CDR3 coding DNA: TGTGCCAGCACGGACAGGACTGATTCACCCCTCCACTTT. This codes for CASTDRTDSPLHF.

The rearrangement joins TRBV24-1 to TRBJ2-3; 10 bases align to TRBD1. In germline, CDR1 is KGHDR, CDR2 SFDVKD. After removal of 9 bases from V and 5 bases from J, the junction contained 4 bases not matched to a gene. There are 13 residues in the CDR3. CDR3 nucleotides: TGTGCCACCGCGACAGGGGGCGTAGATACGCAGTATTTT. It yields the protein CATATGGVDTQYF.

This clonotype was picked up many times. The chain joins TRBV29-1 to TRBJ2-6, with D tentatively TRBD1 or TRBD2 (6 bases each). The CDR3 contains 16 residues. Germline V gene sequence: CDR1 SQVTM, CDR2 ANQGSEA. Trimming took off 3 bases at V and 0 bases at J, with 12 bases between the two ends. The CDR3, as DNA: TGCAGCGTTGAGGGGGGCGTAAACTCTGGGGCCAACGTCCTGACTTTC. It specifies CSVEGGVNSGANVLTF.

A remark on this clonotype: A much more abundant neighbour one base away suggests this may be a read error. J is TRBJ2-5 and V is TRBV7-9; TRBD2 is a possible D gene (6 bases). Germline CDR1 reads SEHNR; CDR2 reads FQNEAQ (reference sequence). Trimming removed 5 bases from V and 4 bases from J, with 14 bases in between. The CDR3 runs to 14 residues. This CDR3 reads CASSVKVGGETQYF. In DNA, the CDR3 is TGTGCCAGCAGCGTGAAAGTGGGGGGAGAGACCCAGTACTTC.

This clonotype was found a few times. This chain links TRBV7-2 with TRBJ2-7; D might be TRBD1 or TRBD2, each matching 5 bases. The CDR3 is made up of 17 amino acids. The ends were cut back, 2 bases at V and 0 bases at J, with 17 bases in the middle. The germline V gene encodes CDR1 SGHTA and CDR2 FQGNSA. This chain's CDR3 is CASSLYFEGLSSYEQYF. The CDR3 coding sequence is TGTGCCAGCAGCTTATACTTTGAGGGGCTAAGCTCCTACGAGCAGTACTTC.